This T cell receptor (beta chain) was sequenced during a study of blood T cell repertoires in COVID-19. On the study more broadly: The origin of the acute and convalescent COVID-19 samples was the United States, Italy and Spain. Sources were T cells, B-cell-depleted T cells, or PBMCs; the material itself was cDNA or gDNA.

Germline V CDR1 and CDR2: LNHNV, YYDKDF (reference sequence). The V gene lost 0 bases and the J gene lost 3 bases, with 12 bases spanning the gap. The CDR3 is 15 residues long. Per the original data handling: Estimated nucleated cell counts came from reference gene primer amplification. Produced via immunoSEQ multiplex PCR; TCRdb's table is partial and in-frame only. V, J and clone size were drawn from that table, and D and trimming were deduced from the DNA. The table records roughly 230,000 clones, around 90% of them present only once. This clone was seen a handful of times. V gene TRBV15 combines with J gene TRBJ2-7, with D perhaps TRBD1 (5 bases). This receptor was identified in a human donor in a cohort sampled during active COVID-19. Sequencing used peripheral blood. CDR3 region: CATSRDRDTRYEQYF. In DNA form, the CDR3 reads TGTGCCACCAGCAGAGACAGGGATACCCGCTACGAGCAGTACTTC.